This is a list of T cell receptor beta chains from one sample in a study of human T cells and chemical hapten exposure. TCRdb ran MiXCR on the RACE reads and lists one entry per CDR3 protein. The sample includes some 94,000 distinct CDR3 sequences, around 12% of them seen just once. The sequencing used whole blood, collected in connection with sensitization to the hapten diphenylcyclopropenone (DPC). The receptor source for this set is a woman aged 40 to 50 with alopecia areata. Some clones in this sample may be carry-over from other donors' samples. Both conserved end residues are part of each CDR3. Each record gives: CDR3 DNA, CDR3 protein, clone size, J gene, D gene, V gene. The D gene is left open where the match is weak. Size tells how often a clone was seen (once, few, many) or the class of an expanded clone, and some rows leave it out.

CDR3nt: TGTGCCAGCAGCCTTAGCGGGCTAACTAGCACAGATACGCAGTATTTT
CDR3aa: CASSLSGLTSTDTQYF
abundance: few
j_gene: TRBJ2-3
d_gene: TRBD2
v_gene: TRBV7-2

CDR3nt: TGTGCCATCAGTGAGGCGGGTAGAACCGGGGAGCTGTTTTTT
CDR3aa: CAISEAGRTGELFF
abundance: NA
j_gene: TRBJ2-2
d_gene: NA
v_gene: TRBV10-3

CDR3nt: TGTGCCAGCAGCCTTTTCGGGAGCGGACAAGAGACCCAGTACTTC
CDR3aa: CASSLFGSGQETQYF
abundance: few
j_gene: TRBJ2-5
d_gene: NA
v_gene: TRBV3-1

CDR3nt: TGTGCCAGCAGCTTGGGGACAGGGAAAAACATTCAGTACTTC
CDR3aa: CASSLGTGKNIQYF
abundance: once
j_gene: TRBJ2-4
d_gene: TRBD1
v_gene: TRBV7-8

CDR3nt: TGTGCCAGCTCACCACCGGGGTTCACCGGGACTAAAAAGGAAAAACTGTTTTTT
CDR3aa: CASSPPGFTGTKKEKLFF
abundance: few
j_gene: TRBJ1-4
d_gene: NA
v_gene: TRBV18

CDR3nt: TGTGCCAGCCACCTCCAGGGGTCCGGGGAGCTGTTTTTT
CDR3aa: CASHLQGSGELFF
abundance: many
j_gene: TRBJ2-2
d_gene: NA
v_gene: TRBV18

CDR3nt: TGTGCCATCAGTGGAGACAGGGGCAACACCGGGGAGCTGTTTTTT
CDR3aa: CAISGDRGNTGELFF
abundance: NA
j_gene: TRBJ2-2
d_gene: TRBD1
v_gene: TRBV10-3

CDR3nt: TGTGCCAGCCTCAAGCAAGGAGCTAAGGAAGCTTTCTTT
CDR3aa: CASLKQGAKEAFF
abundance: NA
j_gene: TRBJ1-1
d_gene: NA
v_gene: TRBV27

CDR3nt: TGTGCCAGTAGTATGGATCCTGTTGGCTATGGCTACACCTTC
CDR3aa: CASSMDPVGYGYTF
abundance: NA
j_gene: TRBJ1-2
d_gene: NA
v_gene: TRBV19

CDR3nt: TGTGCCAGCAGCTTAGCGGCTAGCGGGAGAGGATACGAGCAGTACTTC
CDR3aa: CASSLAASGRGYEQYF
abundance: few
j_gene: TRBJ2-7
d_gene: TRBD2
v_gene: TRBV7-2

CDR3nt: TGTGCCAGCAGCCCACTTCTATCGGGAGAGTCCTACGAGCAGTACTTC
CDR3aa: CASSPLLSGESYEQYF
abundance: NA
j_gene: TRBJ2-7
d_gene: NA
v_gene: TRBV11-2

CDR3nt: TGTGCCAGCAGTGAATGGTACGGGAGGGCCCATGAGCAGTTCTTC
CDR3aa: CASSEWYGRAHEQFF
abundance: NA
j_gene: TRBJ2-1
d_gene: TRBD2
v_gene: TRBV6-4

CDR3nt: TGTGCCACCAGAGATCCCGGACTAGCGGTGACCTACAATGAGCAGTTCTTC
CDR3aa: CATRDPGLAVTYNEQFF
abundance: NA
j_gene: TRBJ2-1
d_gene: TRBD2
v_gene: TRBV24-1

CDR3nt: TGTGCCAGCAGCTTAGTTACAGAGAACACTGAAGCTTTCTTT
CDR3aa: CASSLVTENTEAFF
abundance: NA
j_gene: TRBJ1-1
d_gene: NA
v_gene: TRBV7-9

CDR3nt: TGTGCCAGCAGTTTCAGGATCTACAATGAGCAGTTCTTC
CDR3aa: CASSFRIYNEQFF
abundance: few
j_gene: TRBJ2-1
d_gene: NA
v_gene: TRBV6-6

CDR3nt: TGCAGTGCTAGAGATGAGGTTACGCAGTATTTT
CDR3aa: CSARDEVTQYF
abundance: few
j_gene: TRBJ2-3
d_gene: NA
v_gene: TRBV20-1

CDR3nt: TGCAGCGTTTGGGAGGCTAGCGGATACACCGGGGAGCTGTTTTTT
CDR3aa: CSVWEASGYTGELFF
abundance: many
j_gene: TRBJ2-2
d_gene: TRBD2
v_gene: TRBV29-1

CDR3nt: TGTGCCAGCAGCTTATGGGGATCCGAGGGCCAAGAGACCCAGTACTTC
CDR3aa: CASSLWGSEGQETQYF
abundance: NA
j_gene: TRBJ2-5
d_gene: NA
v_gene: TRBV7-9

CDR3nt: TGCAGCGTTCAGATTGTTAATGAGCAGTTCTTC
CDR3aa: CSVQIVNEQFF
abundance: many
j_gene: TRBJ2-1
d_gene: NA
v_gene: TRBV29-1

CDR3nt: TGTGCCAGCAGTTACAGACAGGGGTGGCCGCAAGAGACCCAGTACTTC
CDR3aa: CASSYRQGWPQETQYF
abundance: many
j_gene: TRBJ2-5
d_gene: TRBD1
v_gene: TRBV6-2/TRBV6-3

CDR3nt: TGTGCCAGCAGCACACGACTAGCGGGAGACCAAGAGACCCAGTACTTC
CDR3aa: CASSTRLAGDQETQYF
abundance: few
j_gene: TRBJ2-5
d_gene: TRBD2
v_gene: TRBV3-1

CDR3nt: TGTGCCAGCAGCTCCGGGCCCCTGAACACCGGGGAGCTGTTTTTT
CDR3aa: CASSSGPLNTGELFF
abundance: NA
j_gene: TRBJ2-2
d_gene: NA
v_gene: TRBV7-6

CDR3nt: TGTGCCAGCAGTACCAGGGGGTCTAACGAGCAGTACTTC
CDR3aa: CASSTRGSNEQYF
abundance: many
j_gene: TRBJ2-7
d_gene: TRBD1
v_gene: TRBV27

CDR3nt: TGTGCCAGCAGCTTGGAGGGGAACTCCAACACTGAAGCTTTCTTT
CDR3aa: CASSLEGNSNTEAFF
abundance: NA
j_gene: TRBJ1-1
d_gene: NA
v_gene: TRBV5-4

CDR3nt: TGTGCCACCAGTGATTCTCCGGGGTATGAGCAGTTCTTC
CDR3aa: CATSDSPGYEQFF
abundance: few
j_gene: TRBJ2-1
d_gene: NA
v_gene: TRBV24-1

CDR3nt: TGCAGCGCGGGACCACCTATCTTCTTC
CDR3aa: CSAGPPIFF
abundance: many
j_gene: TRBJ2-1
d_gene: NA
v_gene: TRBV29-1

CDR3nt: TGTGCCAGCGGATACAGGGCAGAGACCCAGTACTTC
CDR3aa: CASGYRAETQYF
abundance: few
j_gene: TRBJ2-5
d_gene: NA
v_gene: TRBV6-5

CDR3nt: TGCAGCGCCGGGACAGGAAACGACTATGGCTACACCTTC
CDR3aa: CSAGTGNDYGYTF
abundance: NA
j_gene: TRBJ1-2
d_gene: TRBD1
v_gene: TRBV29-1

CDR3nt: TGTGCCAGCAGCTTAGTATATCCGGGCGGAGAGTTCTTC
CDR3aa: CASSLVYPGGEFF
abundance: few
j_gene: TRBJ2-1
d_gene: NA
v_gene: TRBV7-9

CDR3nt: TGCAGTGCGCTTCATACAGGGTTGCGCGGCTACACCTTC
CDR3aa: CSALHTGLRGYTF
abundance: NA
j_gene: TRBJ1-2
d_gene: NA
v_gene: TRBV20-1

CDR3nt: TGTGCCAGCAGTTACTGGGGGAACACTGAAGCTTTCTTT
CDR3aa: CASSYWGNTEAFF
abundance: many
j_gene: TRBJ1-1
d_gene: NA
v_gene: TRBV6-2/TRBV6-3

CDR3nt: TGCGCCAGCAGCCGACAGGGCACAACTAATGAAAAACTGTTTTTT
CDR3aa: CASSRQGTTNEKLFF
abundance: NA
j_gene: TRBJ1-4
d_gene: TRBD1
v_gene: TRBV5-1

CDR3nt: TGCAGTCCATCTCAAGGGAATGAGGGCGGCTACACCTTC
CDR3aa: CSPSQGNEGGYTF
abundance: many
j_gene: TRBJ1-2
d_gene: NA
v_gene: TRBV20-1

CDR3nt: TGCGCCAGCAGCCTCCCGACCACAGATACGCAGTATTTT
CDR3aa: CASSLPTTDTQYF
abundance: many
j_gene: TRBJ2-3
d_gene: NA
v_gene: TRBV4-1

CDR3nt: TGTGCCAGTAGTATTATTCCAGGATCCCGGGTCCTGACTTTC
CDR3aa: CASSIIPGSRVLTF
abundance: many
j_gene: TRBJ2-6
d_gene: NA
v_gene: TRBV19

CDR3nt: TGCAGCGTTGGTAGGGCGGGAGGCTCCTACGAGCAGTACTTC
CDR3aa: CSVGRAGGSYEQYF
abundance: few
j_gene: TRBJ2-7
d_gene: TRBD2
v_gene: TRBV29-1

CDR3nt: TGTGCCAGCAGTTACTGGACTAGCGGGAGACGAGAGACCCAGTACTTC
CDR3aa: CASSYWTSGRRETQYF
abundance: few
j_gene: TRBJ2-5
d_gene: TRBD2
v_gene: TRBV6-2/TRBV6-3

CDR3nt: TGTGCCAGCAGCCTTCTAGCGGGAGGGCCCCCATACAATGAGCAGTTCTTC
CDR3aa: CASSLLAGGPPYNEQFF
abundance: NA
j_gene: TRBJ2-1
d_gene: TRBD2
v_gene: TRBV7-2

CDR3nt: TGTGCCAGCAGCTTACTTTCTAGCGGGAACTCAGATACGCAGTATTTT
CDR3aa: CASSLLSSGNSDTQYF
abundance: NA
j_gene: TRBJ2-3
d_gene: TRBD2
v_gene: TRBV7-8

CDR3nt: TGTGCCAGCAGCTGGGGGGGAGCAGTCGCAGATACGCAGTATTTT
CDR3aa: CASSWGGAVADTQYF
abundance: many
j_gene: TRBJ2-3
d_gene: TRBD2
v_gene: TRBV11-3

CDR3nt: TGTGCCAGCAGTTCGGACAGGGGCTACTCCTACGAGCAGTACTTC
CDR3aa: CASSSDRGYSYEQYF
abundance: few
j_gene: TRBJ2-7
d_gene: TRBD1
v_gene: TRBV2

CDR3nt: TGCGCCAGCAGCGGGGACGGTGCAACTAATGAAAAACTGTTTTTT
CDR3aa: CASSGDGATNEKLFF
abundance: few
j_gene: TRBJ1-4
d_gene: NA
v_gene: TRBV5-1

CDR3nt: TGTGCCACCAGTAACCGACTAGCCGGATGGAATGAGCAGTTCTTC
CDR3aa: CATSNRLAGWNEQFF
abundance: NA
j_gene: TRBJ2-1
d_gene: TRBD2
v_gene: TRBV24-1

CDR3nt: TGTGCCAGCAGTTTTGGGGGCGGCTATGGCTACACCTTC
CDR3aa: CASSFGGGYGYTF
abundance: many
j_gene: TRBJ1-2
d_gene: NA
v_gene: TRBV27

CDR3nt: TGTGCCAGCACCATGACAGGGAACTCTGGAAACACCATATATTTT
CDR3aa: CASTMTGNSGNTIYF
abundance: many
j_gene: TRBJ1-3
d_gene: TRBD1
v_gene: TRBV28

CDR3nt: TGTGCCAGCAGCTTTTCTCTAGCGGGACAAGATACGCAGTATTTT
CDR3aa: CASSFSLAGQDTQYF
abundance: few
j_gene: TRBJ2-3
d_gene: TRBD2
v_gene: TRBV7-2

CDR3nt: TGTGCCAGCAGGGCCCGGGACAACACAGATACGCAGTATTTT
CDR3aa: CASRARDNTDTQYF
abundance: many
j_gene: TRBJ2-3
d_gene: NA
v_gene: TRBV28

CDR3nt: TGCGCCAGCAGCTTATCAACAGCGAGGCAAGAGACCCAGTACTTC
CDR3aa: CASSLSTARQETQYF
abundance: many
j_gene: TRBJ2-5
d_gene: NA
v_gene: TRBV5-1

CDR3nt: TGTGCCAGCAGCCCGAGGTTGGCCCCTAGGAACATTCAGTACTTC
CDR3aa: CASSPRLAPRNIQYF
abundance: few
j_gene: TRBJ2-4
d_gene: NA
v_gene: TRBV28

CDR3nt: TGTGCCAGCAGGACAGCGATCACAGATACGCAGTATTTT
CDR3aa: CASRTAITDTQYF
abundance: few
j_gene: TRBJ2-3
d_gene: NA
v_gene: TRBV2

CDR3nt: TGCAGCGTTCGACCCCGGACAGGGGGGCCTAACTATGGCTACACCTTC
CDR3aa: CSVRPRTGGPNYGYTF
abundance: NA
j_gene: TRBJ1-2
d_gene: TRBD1
v_gene: TRBV29-1

CDR3nt: TGTGCCAGCAGTTTACAGGGTTACACTGAAGCTTTCTTT
CDR3aa: CASSLQGYTEAFF
abundance: many
j_gene: TRBJ1-1
d_gene: NA
v_gene: TRBV27